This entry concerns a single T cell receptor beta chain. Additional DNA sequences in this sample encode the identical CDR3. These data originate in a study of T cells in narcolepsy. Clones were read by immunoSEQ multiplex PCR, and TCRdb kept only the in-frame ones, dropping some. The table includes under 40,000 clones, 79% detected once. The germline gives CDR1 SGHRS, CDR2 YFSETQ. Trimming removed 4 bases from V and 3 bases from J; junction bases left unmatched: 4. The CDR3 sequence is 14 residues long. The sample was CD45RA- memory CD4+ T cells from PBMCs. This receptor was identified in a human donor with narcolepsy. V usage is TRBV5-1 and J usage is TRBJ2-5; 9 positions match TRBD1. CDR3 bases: TGCGCCAGCAGCATGGGACAGGGAGAAGAGACCCAGTACTTC. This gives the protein CASSMGQGEETQYF.